This T cell receptor (beta chain) emerged from a study of human T cells and chemical hapten exposure. Study-wide context: Minor volume differences among pooled libraries chiefly drove per-sample TCR yield variation.

TCRdb analysed the RACE reads with MiXCR anew, one entry per CDR3 protein. The profile shows more than 60,000 distinct CDR3 sequences, over 6.5% of them singletons. Time point given: healthy volunteer bleed at 6 weeks. Sequencing started from total RNA isolated from unfractionated whole blood. The trim removed 5 bases at V and 0 bases at J, leaving 7 bases unmatched. Germline-derived CDR1 and CDR2 are SGHRS and YFSETQ. The CDR3 totals 16 residues. This receptor was identified in a male donor in good health. Some clones in this sample may be carry-over from other donors' samples. V is TRBV5-1 and J is TRBJ2-3; 9 nucleotides align to TRBD1. The sample taken for sequencing was whole blood. For the CDR3, the DNA is TGCGCCAGCAGTCCACAGGGGGCTATTAGCACAGATACGCAGTATTTT. Protein: CASSPQGAISTDTQYF.